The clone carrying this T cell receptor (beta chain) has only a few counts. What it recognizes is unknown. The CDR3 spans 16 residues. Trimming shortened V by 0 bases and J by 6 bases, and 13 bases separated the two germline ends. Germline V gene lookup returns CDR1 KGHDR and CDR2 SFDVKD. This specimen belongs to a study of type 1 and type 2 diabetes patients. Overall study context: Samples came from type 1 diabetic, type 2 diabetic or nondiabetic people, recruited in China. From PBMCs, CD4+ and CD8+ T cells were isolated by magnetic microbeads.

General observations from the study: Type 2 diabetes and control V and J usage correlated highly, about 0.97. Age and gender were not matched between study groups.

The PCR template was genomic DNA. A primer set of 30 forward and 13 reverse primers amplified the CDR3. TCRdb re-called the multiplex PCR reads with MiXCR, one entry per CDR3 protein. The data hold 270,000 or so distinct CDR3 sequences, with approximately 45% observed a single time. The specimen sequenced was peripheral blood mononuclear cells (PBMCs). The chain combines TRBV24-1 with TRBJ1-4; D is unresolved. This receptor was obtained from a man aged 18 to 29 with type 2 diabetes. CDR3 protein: CATSDLGKDGYEKLFF. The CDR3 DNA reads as TGTGCCACCAGTGATTTGGGCAAAGATGGATATGAAAAACTGTTTTTT.